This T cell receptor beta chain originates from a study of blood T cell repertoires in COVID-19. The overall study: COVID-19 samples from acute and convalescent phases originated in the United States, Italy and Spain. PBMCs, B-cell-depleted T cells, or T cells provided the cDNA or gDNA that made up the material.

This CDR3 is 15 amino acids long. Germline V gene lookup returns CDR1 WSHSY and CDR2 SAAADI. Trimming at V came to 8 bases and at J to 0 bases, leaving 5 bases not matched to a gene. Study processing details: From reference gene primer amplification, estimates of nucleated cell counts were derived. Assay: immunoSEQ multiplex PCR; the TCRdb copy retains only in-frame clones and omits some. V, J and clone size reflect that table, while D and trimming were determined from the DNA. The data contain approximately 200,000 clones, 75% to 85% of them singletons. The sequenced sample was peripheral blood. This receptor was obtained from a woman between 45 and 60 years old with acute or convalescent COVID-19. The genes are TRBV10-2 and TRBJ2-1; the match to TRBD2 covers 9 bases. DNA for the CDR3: TGCGCCAGCGGATCGACTAGCGGCTCCTACAATGAGCAGTTCTTC. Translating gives CASGSTSGSYNEQFF.